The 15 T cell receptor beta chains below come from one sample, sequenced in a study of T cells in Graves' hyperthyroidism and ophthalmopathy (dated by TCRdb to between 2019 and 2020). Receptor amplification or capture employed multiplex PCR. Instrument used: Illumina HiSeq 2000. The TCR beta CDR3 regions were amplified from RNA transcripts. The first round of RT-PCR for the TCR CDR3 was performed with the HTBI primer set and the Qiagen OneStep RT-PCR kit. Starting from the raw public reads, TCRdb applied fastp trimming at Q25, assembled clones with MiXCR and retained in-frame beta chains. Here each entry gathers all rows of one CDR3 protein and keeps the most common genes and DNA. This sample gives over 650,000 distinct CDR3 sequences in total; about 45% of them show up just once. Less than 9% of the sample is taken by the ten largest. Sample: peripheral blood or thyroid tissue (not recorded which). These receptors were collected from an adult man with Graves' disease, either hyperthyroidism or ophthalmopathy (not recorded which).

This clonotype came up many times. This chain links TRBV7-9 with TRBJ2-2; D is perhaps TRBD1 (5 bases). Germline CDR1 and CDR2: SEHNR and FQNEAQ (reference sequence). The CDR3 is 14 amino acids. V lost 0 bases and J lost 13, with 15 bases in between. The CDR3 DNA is TGTGCCAGCAGCTTAGCGGGGCAGGGCAAGCGGCTGTTTTTT. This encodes CASSLAGQGKRLFF.

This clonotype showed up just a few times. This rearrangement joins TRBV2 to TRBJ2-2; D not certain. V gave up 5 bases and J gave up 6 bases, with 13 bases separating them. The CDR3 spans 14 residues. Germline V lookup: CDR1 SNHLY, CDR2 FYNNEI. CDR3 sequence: CASSLNPAAGELFF. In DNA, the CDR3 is TGTGCCAGCAGTCTCAACCCGGCAGCCGGGGAGCTGTTTTTT.

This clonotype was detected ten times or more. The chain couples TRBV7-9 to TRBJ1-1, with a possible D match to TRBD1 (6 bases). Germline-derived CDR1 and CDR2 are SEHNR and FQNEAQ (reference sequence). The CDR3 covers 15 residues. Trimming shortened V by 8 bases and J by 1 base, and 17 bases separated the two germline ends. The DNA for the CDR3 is TGTGCCAGCGCTACCCGGACAGCAACGAACACTGAAGCTTTCTTT. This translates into CASATRTATNTEAFF.

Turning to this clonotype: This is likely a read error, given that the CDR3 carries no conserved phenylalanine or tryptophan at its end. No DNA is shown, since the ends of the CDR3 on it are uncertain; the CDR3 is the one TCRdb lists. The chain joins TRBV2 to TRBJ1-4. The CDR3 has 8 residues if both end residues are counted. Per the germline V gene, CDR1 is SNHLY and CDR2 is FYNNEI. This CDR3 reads CASSGTDY.

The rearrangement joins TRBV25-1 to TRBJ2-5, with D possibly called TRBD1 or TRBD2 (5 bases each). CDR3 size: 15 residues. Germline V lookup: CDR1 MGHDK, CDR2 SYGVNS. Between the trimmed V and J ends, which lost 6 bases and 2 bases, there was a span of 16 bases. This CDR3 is CASSLSSGGQETQYF. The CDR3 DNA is TGTGCCAGCAGCTTATCTTCTGGGGGACAAGAGACCCAGTACTTC.

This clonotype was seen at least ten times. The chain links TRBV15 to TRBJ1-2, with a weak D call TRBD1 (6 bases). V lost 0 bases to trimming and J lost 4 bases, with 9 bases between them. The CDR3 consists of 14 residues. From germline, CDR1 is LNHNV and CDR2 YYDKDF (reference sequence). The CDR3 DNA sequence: TGTGCCACCAGCAGAGAGGACAGAAGCTATGGCTACACCTTC. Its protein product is CATSREDRSYGYTF.

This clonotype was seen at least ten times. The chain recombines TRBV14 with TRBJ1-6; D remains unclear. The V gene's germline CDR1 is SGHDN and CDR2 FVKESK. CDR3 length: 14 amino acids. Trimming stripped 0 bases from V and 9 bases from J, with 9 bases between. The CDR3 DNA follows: TGTGCCAGCAGCCAAGAGGCACGACCTTCACCCCTCCACTTT. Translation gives CASSQEARPSPLHF.

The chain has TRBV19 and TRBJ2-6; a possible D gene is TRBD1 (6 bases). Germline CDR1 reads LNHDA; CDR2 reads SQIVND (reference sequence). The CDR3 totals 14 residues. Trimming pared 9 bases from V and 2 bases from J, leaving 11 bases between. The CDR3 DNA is TGTGCCAGCCAACAGGGTCCTGGGGCCAACGTCCTGACTTTC. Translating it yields CASQQGPGANVLTF.

In nucleotides, the CDR3 is TGTGCCAGCGCGCGGACAGGGGCGAACGGGGAGCTGTTTTTT. Protein sequence: CASARTGANGELFF. The chain combines TRBV19 with TRBJ2-2, with TRBD1 identical over 9 bases. The germline V gene encodes CDR1 LNHDA and CDR2 SQIVND (reference sequence). The CDR3 consists of 14 residues. With V trimmed by 9 bases and J by 7 bases, 9 bases remained unmatched.

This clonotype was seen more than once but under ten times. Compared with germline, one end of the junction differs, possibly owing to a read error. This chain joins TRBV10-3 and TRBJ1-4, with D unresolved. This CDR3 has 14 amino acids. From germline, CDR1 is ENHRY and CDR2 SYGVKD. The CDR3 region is CASSSRGENEKLFF. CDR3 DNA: TGTGCCAGCAGTTCCCGCGGGGAGAATGAAAAACTGTTTTTT.

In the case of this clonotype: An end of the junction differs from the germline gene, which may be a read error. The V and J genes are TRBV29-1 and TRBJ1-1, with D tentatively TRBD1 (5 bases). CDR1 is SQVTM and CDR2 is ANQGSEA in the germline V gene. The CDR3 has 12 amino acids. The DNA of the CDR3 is TGCAGCGTTGTCCCGGGGACGGGTGAAGCCTTCTTT. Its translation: CSVVPGTGEAFF.

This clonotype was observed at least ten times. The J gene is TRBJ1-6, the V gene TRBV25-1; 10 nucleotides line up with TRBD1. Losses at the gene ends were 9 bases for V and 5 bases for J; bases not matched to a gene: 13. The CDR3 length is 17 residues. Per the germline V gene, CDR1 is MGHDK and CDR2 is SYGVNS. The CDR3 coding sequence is TGTGCCAGTGCAAAAAGGGGGGGGACAGGGGATAATTCACCCCTCCACTTT. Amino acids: CASAKRGGTGDNSPLHF.

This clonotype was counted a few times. CDR3 residues: CASSERGGGFSDDQPQHF. CDR3 coding DNA: TGTGCCAGCAGTGAACGCGGGGGCGGTTTTAGTGACGATCAGCCCCAGCATTTT. This rearrangement joins TRBV2 to TRBJ1-5, with D perhaps TRBD1 (6 bases). Germline V gene lookup returns CDR1 SNHLY and CDR2 FYNNEI. Trimming took off 2 bases at V and 5 bases at J, with 22 bases between the two ends. The CDR3 runs to 18 residues.

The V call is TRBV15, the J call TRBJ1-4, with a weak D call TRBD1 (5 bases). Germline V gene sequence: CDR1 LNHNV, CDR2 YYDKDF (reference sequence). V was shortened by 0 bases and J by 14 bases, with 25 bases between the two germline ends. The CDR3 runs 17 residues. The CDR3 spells CATSRDRGTGANGNLFF. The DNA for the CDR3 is TGTGCCACCAGCAGAGATAGAGGGACTGGGGCCAACGGAAATCTGTTTTTT.

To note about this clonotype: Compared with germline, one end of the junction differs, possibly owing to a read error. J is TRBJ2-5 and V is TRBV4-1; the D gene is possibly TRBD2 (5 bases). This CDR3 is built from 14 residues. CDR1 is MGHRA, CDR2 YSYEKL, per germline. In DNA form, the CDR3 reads TGTGCCAGCAGCCTCCGAGGGTCACAAGAGACCCAGTACTTC. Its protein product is CASSLRGSQETQYF.